The T cell receptor beta chain described here comes from a study of CD8 T cells in ankylosing spondylitis. Study-wide findings and caveats: The study looked at matched synovial fluid samples from ankylosing spondylitis patients. Disease-linked clones were reported to be significantly enriched there. A number of the motif variants had already been described in reactive arthritis synovial fluid and blood. Ankylosing spondylitis blood appeared to be characterized by a TCR beta motif of eight highly homologous variants.

Molecular-barcoded quantitative 5'-RACE produced these TCR beta libraries. MiXCR, applied by TCRdb to the 5' RACE reads, yields one record per CDR3 protein. The sample holds some 120,000 distinct CDR3 sequences, roughly an eighth seen once. The CDR3 spans 16 residues. J was trimmed by 4 bases and V by 4 bases; bases with no gene match: 7. Germline V gene sequence: CDR1 KGHDR, CDR2 SFDVKD. This clonotype was counted only a few times. Its antigen is unidentified. The clonotype comes from a female donor with ankylosing spondylitis or in good health (not recorded which). Source material: blood, either unsorted or a sorted T cell fraction (not recorded which). V usage is TRBV24-1 and J usage is TRBJ2-1; 9 bases fit TRBD1. In DNA form, the CDR3 reads TGTGCCACCAGTGACCCCGGGACAGGGCTGTACAATGAGCAGTTCTTC. This codes for CATSDPGTGLYNEQFF.